There are many counts of the clone carrying this TCR beta chain. Its cognate antigen is unknown. Documented time point: patch test 2, 6 weeks after DPC sensitization. Specified treatment: therapeutic diphenylcyclopropenone sensitization with weekly scalp DPC. The study drew its donors from alopecia patients who were 18 to 70 years old and suitable for DPC. TCRdb ran MiXCR on the RACE reads and lists one entry per CDR3 protein. This sample has roughly 92,000 distinct CDR3 sequences; about an eighth occur once, and the top ten carry approximately 3.3%. The CDR3 spans 14 residues. Germline V lookup: CDR1 SGDLS, CDR2 YYNGEE. V was shortened by 4 bases and J by 1 base, with 11 bases between the two germline ends. These data belong to a study of human T cells and chemical hapten exposure. Study-level findings and limits: PT1 expanded TCR numbers tracked positively with patch test score. Those TCRs sitting above 1 in 1000 frequency stayed the same with DPC sensitization.

Sequencing used whole blood, obtained in connection with sensitization to the hapten diphenylcyclopropenone (DPC). The chain couples TRBV9 to TRBJ1-1; D uncertain. The clonotype originates from a woman between 35 and 50 years old with alopecia areata. Some clones in this sample may be carry-over from other donors' samples. CDR3 bases: TGTGCCAGCAGCTCCCAGGTGGGGAACACTGAAGCTTTCTTT. Its translation is CASSSQVGNTEAFF.